One T cell receptor (beta chain) is described in this entry. Its antigen remains unidentified. This specimen comes from a study of cytomegalovirus exposure and HLA in healthy donors. This CDR3 spans 15 amino acids. The germline CDR1 and CDR2 sequences are SGHTA and FQGNSA. V lost 3 bases to trimming and J lost 3 bases, with 14 bases between them. Study-wide results and caveats: Three chains linked to CMV were shown in vitro to be specific for CMV antigens. An analysis that came later showed most CMV-associated TCR beta chains appearing HLA-restricted. Association of a missense DCLRE1C variant with TCR beta V- and J-gene trimming was reported in a later analysis. It was reported that TCR beta sequences correctly inferred the HLA-A and HLA-B alleles for most subjects.

Primers for the PCR totalled 60 Vbeta and 13 Jbeta. Profiling relied on immunoSEQ multiplex PCR, and the TCRdb table lists in-frame clones only, not all of them. This repertoire includes more than 90,000 clones. This TCR was recovered from a man younger than 45 in good health and CMV-seronegative. Sequenced material: PBMCs. The chain employs TRBV7-2 and TRBJ1-1, with D perhaps matching TRBD1 (5 bases). The CDR3 protein is CASSFYWGGDTEAFF. DNA for the CDR3: TGTGCCAGCAGCTTCTATTGGGGGGGGGACACTGAAGCTTTCTTT.